The clone carrying this T cell receptor beta chain was seen only once. Its antigen is currently unknown. This specimen comes from a study of T cell responses to AZD1222 COVID-19 vaccine. Study outcomes and limitations: Per reports, nearly half of all spike-specific TCRs target regions that are unmutated in variants. Repertoires were obtained only post-peak T cell response. Researchers report vaccine-associated CD4 TCRs spanning spike, with dominance at 160-218 and 743-854. Seropositive status at baseline applied to only a handful of AZD1222 recipients.

CDR1 is SQVTM, CDR2 ANQGSEA, per germline. With V trimmed by 7 bases and J by 3 bases, 8 bases remained unmatched. The CDR3 sequence is 13 residues long. Using immunoSEQ multiplex PCR, the repertoire was profiled, and TCRdb retains in-frame clones only, with some absent. The sample holds approximately 17,000 clones, approximately 80% seen once. The origin of this receptor is an adult who received the AZD1222 COVID-19 vaccine. The sample in question was peripheral blood, obtained 28 days after the second AZD1222 dose. The chain joins TRBV29-1 to TRBJ2-7; 8 bases align to TRBD1. The CDR3 nucleotides read TGCAGCGCCCAGGACAGGGCCAGCTACGAGCAGTACTTC. This translates into CSAQDRASYEQYF.